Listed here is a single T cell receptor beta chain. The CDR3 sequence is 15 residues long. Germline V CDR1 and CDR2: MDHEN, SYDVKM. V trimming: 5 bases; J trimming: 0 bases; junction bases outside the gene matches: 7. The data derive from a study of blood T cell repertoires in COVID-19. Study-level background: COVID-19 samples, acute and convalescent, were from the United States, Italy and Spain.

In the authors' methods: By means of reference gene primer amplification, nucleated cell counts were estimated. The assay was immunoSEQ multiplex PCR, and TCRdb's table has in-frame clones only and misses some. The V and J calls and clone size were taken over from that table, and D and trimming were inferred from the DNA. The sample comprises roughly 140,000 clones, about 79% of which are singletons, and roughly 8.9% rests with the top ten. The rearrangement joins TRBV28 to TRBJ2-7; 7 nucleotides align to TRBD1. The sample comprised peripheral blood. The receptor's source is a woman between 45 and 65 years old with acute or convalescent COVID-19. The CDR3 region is CASSPGQETSYEQYF. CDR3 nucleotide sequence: TGTGCCAGCAGTCCCGGACAGGAGACCTCCTACGAGCAGTACTTC.